One sample yielded the 11 T cell receptor beta chains listed below, sequenced in a study of T cell responses to AZD1222 COVID-19 vaccine. The table came from immunoSEQ multiplex PCR; TCRdb's copy has only in-frame clones and leaves some out. Of 90,000 to 110,000 clones listed, about 85% are singletons. The source was peripheral blood, collected on day 0 of AZD1222 vaccination. The origin of the receptors is an adult in good health.

The gene calls are TRBV5-6 and TRBJ1-1; 7 nucleotides match TRBD1. CDR3 length equals 14 residues. Trimming removed 0 bases from V and 6 bases from J; junction bases left unmatched: 5. Germline V gene sequence: CDR1 SGHDT, CDR2 YYEEEE. The CDR3: CASSLGQGRAEAFF. The DNA of the CDR3 is TGTGCCAGCAGCTTGGGACAGGGTAGAGCTGAAGCTTTCTTT.

The chain carries TRBV29-1 and TRBJ1-1, with D maybe TRBD1 (6 bases). CDR1 and CDR2 (germline): SQVTM, ANQGSEA. With 4 bases removed from V and 1 base from J, the gap between germline ends came to 16 bases. CDR3 length: 15 amino acids. DNA for the CDR3: TGCAGCGTTGTCGTCTGGGGGCAAGGGAACACTGAAGCTTTCTTT. Protein sequence: CSVVVWGQGNTEAFF.

The chain joins TRBV24-1 to TRBJ2-2, with D unclear. V lost 6 bases and J 8 bases, leaving 12 bases between the germline ends. The germline gives CDR1 KGHDR, CDR2 SFDVKD. The CDR3 sequence is 13 residues long. The CDR3 DNA reads as TGTGCCACCAGTCGACGGGTCACAGGGGAGCTGTTTTTT. Protein product: CATSRRVTGELFF.

This clone was seen only once. This chain links TRBV20-1 with TRBJ1-2; D not certain. V was cut by 5 bases and J by 4 bases, with 8 bases left in between. The V gene's germline CDR1 is DFQATT and CDR2 SNEGSKA (reference sequence). The CDR3 totals 11 residues. The DNA for the CDR3 is TGCAGTGCTGGGGTCCCCTATGGCTACACCTTC. It translates to CSAGVPYGYTF.

The chain links TRBV6-6 to TRBJ2-7; TRBD1 might be the D (6 bases). The V end lost 7 bases, the J end lost 7 bases, and 11 bases lay between the germline ends. CDR3 length: 11 residues. CDR1 is MNHNY and CDR2 is SVGAGI in the germline V gene (reference sequence). CDR3 DNA sequence: TGTGCCAGCACCCAAGGGGGAGAGCAGTACTTC. Translation gives CASTQGGEQYF.

This rearrangement joins TRBV6-5 to TRBJ2-3, with a tentative D call TRBD1 (7 bases). The length of the CDR3 is 15 residues. The ends were cut back, 6 bases at V and 4 bases at J, with 17 bases in the middle. Germline V gene sequence: CDR1 MNHEY, CDR2 SVGAGI. CDR3 region: CASSPAGQGADTQYF. In DNA, the CDR3 is TGTGCCAGCAGCCCCGCGGGGCAGGGGGCAGATACGCAGTATTTT.

This chain uses TRBV28 with TRBJ2-1; weak D call: TRBD1 (5 bases). The germline gives CDR1 MDHEN, CDR2 SYDVKM. This CDR3 has 15 amino acids. V was clipped by 5 bases and J by 3 bases, with 14 bases between them. This CDR3 reads CASSPSGKGYNEQFF. Here the CDR3 DNA reads TGTGCCAGCAGTCCATCAGGGAAGGGCTACAATGAGCAGTTCTTC.

This chain links TRBV7-8 with TRBJ2-1; D could derive from TRBD1 or TRBD2 (5 bases each). This CDR3 is 14 amino acids long. Per the germline V gene, CDR1 is SGHVS and CDR2 is FQNEAQ. V lost 5 bases to trimming and J lost 9 bases, with 17 bases between them. The DNA for the CDR3 is TGTGCCAGCAGCCTCCGACAACTTGGGGGTGAGCAGTTCTTC. Protein sequence: CASSLRQLGGEQFF. Using reference TRBV7-8 and TRBJ2-1 for the parts outside the CDR3, the full variable domain is GAGVSQSPRYKVAKRGQDVALRCDPISGHVSLFWYQQALGQGPEFLTYFQNEAQLDKSGLPSDRFFAERPEGSVSTLKIQRTQQEDSAVYLCASSLRQLGGEQFFGPGTRLTVL.

J is TRBJ1-1 and V is TRBV7-8; D is undetermined. The V gene's germline CDR1 is SGHVS and CDR2 FQNEAQ. V was clipped by 1 base and J by 10 bases, with 13 bases between them. CDR3 length: 13 residues. The CDR3 coding sequence is TGTGCCAGCAGCTTAGAAATGGCGGGTAGAGCTTTCTTT. It specifies CASSLEMAGRAFF. The full variable domain, with the rest looked up from reference TRBV7-8 and TRBJ1-1, is GAGVSQSPRYKVAKRGQDVALRCDPISGHVSLFWYQQALGQGPEFLTYFQNEAQLDKSGLPSDRFFAERPEGSVSTLKIQRTQQEDSAVYLCASSLEMAGRAFFGQGTRLTVV.

The CDR3 nucleotides are TGCGCCAGCAGCTTGGTCGGACAGCCATATGGCTACACCTTC. Amino acid sequence: CASSLVGQPYGYTF. The rearrangement uses TRBV5-1 and TRBJ1-2; a weak D match, TRBD1 (6 bases). Germline CDR1 reads SGHRS; CDR2 reads YFSETQ. The CDR3 spans 14 residues. V shed 0 bases and J shed 5 bases, with 11 bases lying between them.

The rearrangement joins TRBV28 to TRBJ2-1; 7 bases align to TRBD2. The CDR3 has 15 residues. CDR1 and CDR2 (germline): MDHEN, SYDVKM. After removal of 3 bases from V and 2 bases from J, the junction contained 4 bases not matched to a gene. The CDR3 is CASSFLAGAYNEQFF. CDR3 nucleotide sequence: TGTGCCAGCAGTTTTCTTGCGGGGGCCTACAATGAGCAGTTCTTC.